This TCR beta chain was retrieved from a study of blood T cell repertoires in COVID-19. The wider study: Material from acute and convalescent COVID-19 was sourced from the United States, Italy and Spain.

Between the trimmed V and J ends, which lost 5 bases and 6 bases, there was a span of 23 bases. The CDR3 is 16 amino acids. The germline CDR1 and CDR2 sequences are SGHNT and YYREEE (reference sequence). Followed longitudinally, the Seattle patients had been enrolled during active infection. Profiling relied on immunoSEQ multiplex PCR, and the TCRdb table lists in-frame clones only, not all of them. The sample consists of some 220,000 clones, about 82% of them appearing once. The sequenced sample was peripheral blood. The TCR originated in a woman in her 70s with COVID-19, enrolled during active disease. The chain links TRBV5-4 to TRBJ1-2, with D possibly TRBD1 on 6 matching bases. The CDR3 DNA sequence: TGTGCCAGCAGGCCCAATACCGGGCTGGGGGCCCATGGCTACACCTTC. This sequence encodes CASRPNTGLGAHGYTF.